These T cell receptor beta chains were read from a single sample in a study of early T cells in non-severe SARS-CoV-2 infection. One entry per CDR3 protein results from TCRdb running MiXCR on the 5' RACE reads. This table has tens of thousands of distinct CDR3 sequences, 5% to 7% appearing once. The specimen sequenced was whole blood. These receptors were collected from an adult who was a healthcare worker with PCR-confirmed SARS-CoV-2 infection or an uninfected control (not recorded which). The CDR3 runs from the conserved cysteine through the conserved F or W. D genes are given only for firm matches. Clone size, where shown, is once, few, many, or a class for clones that have expanded.

J | D | V | size | DNA | CDR3
TRBJ1-1 | TRBD1 | TRBV7-2 | many | TGTGCCAGCAGCCGGGGACAGCCGAACACTGAAGCTTTCTTT | CASSRGQPNTEAFF
TRBJ2-3 | TRBD2 | TRBV5-8 | many | TGTGCCAGCAGCTTTCTAGCGGGACCCACAGATACGCAGTATTTT | CASSFLAGPTDTQYF
TRBJ1-2 | - | TRBV5-4 | many | TGTGCCAGCAGCCCTAACGCCAGGGAAAACTATGGCTACACCTTC | CASSPNARENYGYTF
TRBJ2-2 | TRBD2 | TRBV28 | - | TGTGCCAGCAGTACTAGCGGGAGGAACACCGGGGAGCTGTTTTTT | CASSTSGRNTGELFF
TRBJ2-1 | - | TRBV7-9 | few | TGTGCCAGCAGCCCTAGGGGGCGGGGGCGAGACAATGAGCAGTTCTTC | CASSPRGRGRDNEQFF
TRBJ1-4 | - | TRBV14 | - | TGTGCCAGCAGCCCCGGACAGCGGGCAACTAATGAAAAACTGCTTTTT | CASSPGQRATNEKLLF
TRBJ2-7 | - | TRBV28 | many | TGTGCCAGCAGTCCCGGACGGGGTTACGAGCAGTACTTC | CASSPGRGYEQYF
TRBJ1-1 | - | TRBV10-3 | few | TGTGCCATCAGTGATAGGGCAGGGAGGTTCACTGAAGCTTTCTTT | CAISDRAGRFTEAFF
TRBJ2-2 | - | TRBV27 | few | TGTGCCAGCAGTCCTGACGGCGAAGACAGCACCGGGGAGCTGTTTTTT | CASSPDGEDSTGELFF
TRBJ2-7 | - | TRBV19 | - | TGTGCCAGTAGTTTCAGATCGGGGACCTACGAGCAGTACTTC | CASSFRSGTYEQYF
TRBJ1-3 | TRBD1 | TRBV18 | - | TGTGCCAGCTCACCACCGACGGGACAGAGAAACACCATATATTTT | CASSPPTGQRNTIYF
TRBJ2-2 | - | TRBV18 | - | TGTGCCAGCTCGCGACAGCCCGCGAACACCGGGGAGCTGTTTTTT | CASSRQPANTGELFF
TRBJ1-1 | - | TRBV12-3/TRBV12-4 | - | TGTGCCAGCACCCCCTACGGGAACACTGAAGCTTTCTTT | CASTPYGNTEAFF
TRBJ2-5 | TRBD2 | TRBV11-2 | - | TGTGCCAGCAGCTTAAGTGGCGGGAGTTTTGAGACCCAGTACTTC | CASSLSGGSFETQYF
TRBJ2-2 | - | TRBV3-1 | - | TGTGCCAGCAGCCAAGATCTCGCGGAGAGAGGGGCCACCGGGGAGCTGTTTTTT | CASSQDLAERGATGELFF
TRBJ1-6 | TRBD1 | TRBV7-9 | - | TGTACCAGCAGCCCCGCGGGGACAGGGGACTCACCCCTCCACTTT | CTSSPAGTGDSPLHF
TRBJ2-6 | - | TRBV20-1 | many | TGCAGTGCTAGATCCGGAGCTGGGGCCAACGTCCTGACTTTC | CSARSGAGANVLTF
TRBJ2-1 | TRBD2 | TRBV6-5 | many | TGTGCCAGCAGTCAATCGGGACTAATGAATGAGCAGTTCTTC | CASSQSGLMNEQFF
TRBJ1-4 | TRBD1 | TRBV12-3/TRBV12-4 | few | TGTGCCAGCAGTCGACAGGGACCGCCGTTTTTT | CASSRQGPPFF
TRBJ2-1 | - | TRBV7-2 | few | TGTGCCAGCAGCTTAGCTCTCGCCAGGAGCTCCTACAATGAGCAGTTCTTC | CASSLALARSSYNEQFF